Shown below are 26 T cell receptor beta chains from a single sample sequenced in a study of blood T cell repertoires in COVID-19. Clones were sequenced by immunoSEQ multiplex PCR, and TCRdb holds only the in-frame ones, with some missing. Here the sample spans hundreds of thousands of clones, roughly 86% being singletons. The specimen was PBMCs or T cells enriched from blood (not recorded which). The receptors shown here come from a woman in her twenties or thirties who had recovered from COVID-19.

The chain recombines TRBV7-2 with TRBJ2-5, with D possibly matching TRBD2 (5 bases). This CDR3 is 14 amino acids long. Trimming removed 1 base at V and 7 bases at J, with 13 bases between. Germline assignment: CDR1 SGHTA and CDR2 FQGNSA. The DNA of the CDR3 is TGTGCCAGCAGCTTAGGTGGGAGTATGTGGACCCAGTACTTC. This gives the protein CASSLGGSMWTQYF.

Here the CDR3 DNA reads TGTGCCAGCAGCGAACGCTTTAGGACAGGGGTTGGCTACACCTTC. It yields the protein CASSERFRTGVGYTF. The rearrangement joins TRBV6-2 or TRBV6-3 to TRBJ1-2; TRBD1 agrees at 9 bases. The V segment lost 6 bases and the J segment 7 bases; nucleotides outside the gene matches: 12. CDR3 size: 15 residues. In germline, CDR1 is MNHEY, CDR2 SVGEGT.

This chain joins TRBV30 and TRBJ1-5, with D possibly being TRBD1 (5 bases). Germline loops: CDR1 GTSNPN, CDR2 SVGIG (reference sequence). V lost 4 bases to trimming and J lost 6 bases, with 16 bases between them. The CDR3 spans 14 residues. The CDR3 here is CAWTKGLTSQPQHF. DNA for the CDR3: TGTGCCTGGACTAAGGGGCTGACGAGTCAGCCCCAGCATTTT.

This clone was picked up a small number of times. The chain is built from TRBV10-3 and TRBJ2-3, with 8 bases aligning to TRBD1. The junction had 16 bases not matched to a gene; V was cut back by 10 bases and J by 4 bases. The V gene's germline CDR1 is ENHRY and CDR2 SYGVKD. This CDR3 is 16 amino acids long. In nucleotides, the CDR3 is TGTGCCACCGAGACGGGGCAGGGGGCCGACGCAGATACGCAGTATTTT. Protein: CATETGQGADADTQYF.

The chain has TRBV3-1 (or the pseudogene TRBV3-2) and TRBJ2-7; D is ambiguous. The CDR3 consists of 13 residues. Germline V CDR1 and CDR2: LGHDT, YNNKEL (reference sequence). The V and J ends lost 0 bases and 6 bases respectively, with 9 bases between them. The CDR3 region is CASSQDPLAEQYF. Written as DNA, the CDR3 is TGTGCCAGCAGCCAAGACCCCTTGGCCGAGCAGTACTTC.

Worth noting for this clone: An end of the junction does not agree with germline; a read error may underlie this. J is TRBJ2-7 and V is TRBV10-2; 8 nucleotides match TRBD1. Germline CDR1 WSHSY, CDR2 SAAADI. The CDR3 covers 13 residues. In DNA, the CDR3 is TGCGCCAGCAGCGGGACAGGTCGGAGGATAGGGAACTTC. Its protein is CASSGTGRRIGNF.

This rearrangement joins TRBV28 to TRBJ1-1; tentative D call: TRBD1 (5 bases). The CDR3 length is 16 residues. Per germline, CDR1 MDHEN and CDR2 SYDVKM. Trimming took off 8 bases at V and 8 bases at J, with 27 bases between the two ends. This chain's CDR3 is CASGKEGTRFRSEAFF. As DNA, the CDR3 is TGTGCCAGCGGTAAGGAGGGGACCCGTTTTCGATCCGAAGCTTTCTTT.

This clone has only a few counts. The J gene is TRBJ2-3, the V gene TRBV4-1, with a possible D match to TRBD2 (5 bases). Germline CDR1 is MGHRA and CDR2 is YSYEKL. The length of the CDR3 is 14 residues. Trimming took 3 bases from V and 3 from J, leaving 10 bases between them. Here the CDR3 DNA reads TGCGCCAGCAGCCAGACTACCAATACAGATACGCAGTATTTT. Amino acid sequence: CASSQTTNTDTQYF.

The chain links TRBV4-1 to TRBJ2-3; 9 bases agree with TRBD1. Trimming cost V 5 bases and J 3 bases; bases outside gene matches: 6. Germline assignment: CDR1 MGHRA and CDR2 YSYEKL. The CDR3 runs to 15 residues. The CDR3 protein is CASSEGQGGTDTQYF. DNA for the CDR3: TGCGCCAGCAGCGAGGGACAGGGTGGGACAGATACGCAGTATTTT.

The chain has TRBV6-4 and TRBJ2-7; 13 nucleotides agree with TRBD2. This CDR3 is built from 15 residues. Germline-derived CDR1 and CDR2 are MRHNA and SNTAGT. The J segment lost 6 bases and the V segment lost 4 bases, leaving 6 bases of the junction unmatched. The CDR3 sequence is CASSAGLAGIGEQYF. The CDR3 DNA reads as TGTGCCAGCAGTGCGGGACTAGCGGGAATTGGCGAGCAGTACTTC.

DNA for the CDR3: TGTGCCAGCAGCCCCCGACAGGGTTACTATGGCTACACCTTC. Protein sequence: CASSPRQGYYGYTF. The chain is built from TRBV13 and TRBJ1-2; the match to TRBD1 covers 7 bases. Germline assignment: CDR1 PRHDT and CDR2 FYEKMQ (reference sequence). CDR3 length equals 14 residues. After removal of 5 bases from V and 3 bases from J, the junction contained 6 bases not matched to a gene.

The V gene is TRBV11-1, the J gene TRBJ2-1, with TRBD1 as a possible D gene (6 bases). V gave up 5 bases and J gave up 8 bases, with 22 bases separating them. CDR1 and CDR2 from the germline V gene are SGHAT and FQDESV (reference sequence). The CDR3 has 16 residues. This chain's CDR3 is CASSPGLTTQGYEQFF. CDR3 nucleotide sequence: TGTGCCAGCAGCCCTGGACTTACGACTCAGGGGTATGAGCAGTTCTTC.

CDR3 DNA: TGTGCCATCAGTCCGCGGACTACCAGACAAGAGACCCAGTACTTC. As protein: CAISPRTTRQETQYF. This chain uses TRBV10-3 with TRBJ2-5; tentatively, D is TRBD2 (6 bases). Trimming shortened V by 5 bases and J by 2 bases, and 15 bases separated the two germline ends. Germline V gene sequence: CDR1 ENHRY, CDR2 SYGVKD. CDR3 size: 15 residues.

V gene TRBV11-3 combines with J gene TRBJ1-5; D is uncertain. With 3 bases removed from V and 5 bases from J, the gap between germline ends came to 5 bases. CDR1 and CDR2 from the germline V gene are SGHNT and YENEEA. CDR3 length: 12 amino acids. DNA of the CDR3: TGTGCCAGCAGCTTGGGCGATCAGCCCCAGCATTTT. Amino acid sequence: CASSLGDQPQHF.

V and J are TRBV18 and TRBJ2-1, with 7 positions matching TRBD2. V was pared by 5 bases and J by 9 bases, with 10 bases of the junction left unmatched. The CDR3 loop spans 14 amino acids. Germline CDR1 reads KGHSH; CDR2 reads LQKENI. The CDR3: CASSDRRERIEQFF. CDR3 DNA sequence: TGTGCCAGCTCAGATCGGCGGGAGCGAATTGAGCAGTTCTTC.

The gene calls are TRBV9 and TRBJ2-3; 10 bases are shared with TRBD1. Germline CDR1 and CDR2: SGDLS and YYNGEE. The ends lost 7 bases at V and 0 bases at J; junction bases unmatched: 5. The CDR3 runs to 15 residues. The CDR3 loop reads CASHEGQGSTDTQYF. In DNA form, the CDR3 reads TGTGCCAGCCACGAGGGACAGGGGAGCACAGATACGCAGTATTTT.

Of note for this clone: A read error may account for a junction end that differs from germline. The chain carries TRBV7-7 and TRBJ2-5; 12 positions agree with TRBD2. The length of the CDR3 is 15 residues. Germline loops: CDR1 SSHAT, CDR2 FNYEAQ (reference sequence). The CDR3 DNA reads TGTGCTAGCAGCTTAACTAGCGGGGGGCAAGAGACCCAGTACTTC. Its translation: CASSLTSGGQETQYF. The variable domain in full, completed from reference TRBV7-7 and TRBJ2-5, reads GAGVSQSPRYKVTKRGQDVTLRCDPISSHATLYWYQQALGQGPEFLTYFNYEAQPDKSGLPSDRFSAERPEGSISTLTIQRTEQRDSAMYRCASSLTSGGQETQYFGPGTRLLVL.

CDR3 nucleotides: TGTGCCATCAGTGAGCCCCAGACGCTCCGGAGGGGAGTTTGGGAGCAGTACTTC. Protein sequence: CAISEPQTLRRGVWEQYF. This chain links TRBV10-3 with TRBJ2-7; TRBD2 is a possible D gene (6 bases). The V and J ends lost 2 bases and 7 bases respectively, with 27 bases between them. Germline CDR1 ENHRY, CDR2 SYGVKD. This CDR3 has 18 amino acids.

This CDR3 is CASSQDSARPHQPQHF. For the CDR3, the DNA is TGTGCCAGCAGCCAAGATTCGGCCAGGCCTCATCAGCCCCAGCATTTT. The chain recombines TRBV4-2 with TRBJ1-5; unclear D gene. The V gene lost 0 bases and the J gene lost 5 bases, with 14 bases spanning the gap. The V gene's germline CDR1 is LGHNA and CDR2 YNFKEQ. The CDR3 loop spans 16 amino acids.

This rearrangement joins TRBV7-2 to TRBJ1-3; D unresolved. The germline CDR1 and CDR2 sequences are SGHTA and FQGNSA. The CDR3 is 14 amino acids. Trimming took off 6 bases at V and 1 base at J, with 10 bases between the two ends. The CDR3, as DNA: TGTGCCAGCAGGCCGGGGAGTTCTGGAAACACCATATATTTT. Translating gives CASRPGSSGNTIYF.

V and J are TRBV3-1 (or the pseudogene TRBV3-2) and TRBJ1-1, with 7 positions matching TRBD1. This CDR3 is built from 14 residues. Germline assignment: CDR1 LGHDT and CDR2 YNNKEL (reference sequence). Trimming removed 4 bases from V and 3 bases from J; junction bases left unmatched: 5. DNA of the CDR3: TGTGCCAGCAGCCCGCGACAGGGACACACTGAAGCTTTCTTT. It specifies CASSPRQGHTEAFF.

The chain uses TRBV5-1 and TRBJ2-7; D is perhaps TRBD1 (6 bases). The CDR3 has 15 residues. Trimming pared 4 bases from V and 1 base from J, leaving 15 bases between. CDR1 is SGHRS, CDR2 YFSETQ, per germline. CDR3 amino acids: CASSNTGRGSYEQYF. The CDR3 nucleotides are TGCGCCAGCAGCAATACAGGGAGAGGTTCCTACGAGCAGTACTTC.

The chain links TRBV2 to TRBJ1-1, with D unclear. The germline CDR1 and CDR2 sequences are SNHLY and FYNNEI. The V end lost 4 bases, the J end lost 3 bases, and 18 bases lay between the germline ends. This CDR3 has 16 amino acids. The CDR3 sequence: CASSVRSDGWDTEAFF. Here the CDR3 DNA reads TGTGCCAGCAGTGTTCGGAGCGACGGATGGGACACTGAAGCTTTCTTT.

The V call is TRBV5-1, the J call TRBJ1-2, with D possibly TRBD1 on 5 matching bases. Germline CDR1 and CDR2: SGHRS and YFSETQ. This CDR3 has 14 residues. Trimming shortened V by 2 bases and J by 9 bases, and 17 bases separated the two germline ends. The CDR3 region has the DNA TGCGCCAGCAGCTTTCAGAAGGGGAACGATCGCTACACCTTC. Its protein product is CASSFQKGNDRYTF. The full variable domain, completed using reference TRBV5-1 and TRBJ1-2, is KAGVTQTPRYLIKTRGQQVTLSCSPISGHRSVSWYQQTPGQGLQFLFEYFSETQRNKGNFPGRFSGRQFSNSRSEMNVSTLELGDSALYLCASSFQKGNDRYTFGSGTRLTVV.

The chain combines TRBV27 with TRBJ1-1; D unresolved. The V gene lost 9 bases and the J gene lost 8 bases, with 13 bases spanning the gap. The CDR3 runs to 11 residues. CDR1 is MNHEY and CDR2 is SMNVEV in the germline V gene (reference sequence). CDR3 amino acids: CASNRGPEAFF. The CDR3 nucleotides read TGTGCCAGTAATCGGGGTCCCGAAGCTTTCTTT.

Details on this clone: Additional DNA sequences in this sample encode the identical CDR3. The chain combines TRBV19 with TRBJ1-5, with D possibly being TRBD1 (5 bases). This CDR3 has 13 amino acids. Germline V lookup: CDR1 LNHDA, CDR2 SQIVND (reference sequence). Trimming removed 3 bases from V and 5 bases from J, with 8 bases in between. The CDR3 region is CASSIGGDQPQHF. DNA of the CDR3: TGTGCCAGTAGTATCGGGGGGGATCAGCCCCAGCATTTT.